A single sample gave rise to the 23 T cell receptor beta chains below, sequenced in a study of cytomegalovirus exposure and HLA in healthy donors. PCR involved 60 Vbeta and 13 Jbeta primers. TCRdb keeps only in-frame clones here, not all; method: immunoSEQ multiplex PCR. The sample shows 150,000 to 200,000 clones, approximately 79% of them seen only once. Material for sequencing was PBMCs. These TCRs come from a man between 45 and 60 years old in good health and CMV-seropositive.

This chain uses TRBV19 with TRBJ1-1, with TRBD1 matching 8 bases. The length of the CDR3 is 15 residues. CDR1 and CDR2 from the germline V gene are LNHDA and SQIVND (reference sequence). V was pared by 6 bases and J by 2 bases, with 8 bases of the junction left unmatched. The CDR3 loop is CASRDRVSTNTEAFF. In DNA form, the CDR3 reads TGTGCCAGTAGGGACAGGGTGAGTACTAACACTGAAGCTTTCTTT.

There are a few counts of this clone. Other DNA sequences in this specimen translate into the identical CDR3. The chain links TRBV7-2 to TRBJ1-6; possible D gene TRBD1, 5 bases. This CDR3 is built from 14 residues. The germline V gene has CDR1 SGHTA and CDR2 FQGNSA. The V end was cut by 2 bases, the J end by 4 bases, with 6 bases between. The CDR3: CASSLPGYNSPLHF. CDR3 DNA sequence: TGTGCCAGCAGCTTACCAGGGTATAATTCACCCCTCCACTTT.

J is TRBJ1-6 and V is TRBV5-8; a possible D gene is TRBD1 (5 bases). Germline V gene data show CDR1 as SGHTS and CDR2 as YDEGEE. The CDR3 is 13 amino acids. V dropped 8 bases and J dropped 9 bases, with 15 bases sitting between them. The CDR3 here is CASPGLVFSPLHF. In DNA, the CDR3 is TGTGCCAGTCCAGGGTTGGTTTTTTCACCCCTCCACTTT. Using reference TRBV5-8 and TRBJ1-6 for the parts outside the CDR3, the full variable domain is EAGVTQSPTHLIKTRGQQATLRCSPISGHTSVYWYQQALGLGLQFLLWYDEGEERNRGNFPPRFSGRQFPNYSSELNVNALELEDSALYLCASPGLVFSPLHFGNGTRLTVT.

The V gene is TRBV10-3, the J gene TRBJ2-1; TRBD1 agrees at 7 bases. Per the germline V gene, CDR1 is ENHRY and CDR2 is SYGVKD. The CDR3 covers 14 residues. V shed 0 bases, J shed 6 bases, and the junction held 2 bases outside the gene matches. The CDR3 nucleotides read TGTGCCATCAGTGAGTCGGGGACAGTCAATGAGCAGTTCTTC. Translation: CAISESGTVNEQFF.

This chain connects TRBV7-8 to TRBJ1-5; 8 bases align to TRBD1. V lost 1 base, J lost 4 bases, and 6 bases stayed unmatched. CDR1 SGHVS and CDR2 FQNEAQ come from the germline V gene. This CDR3 contains 16 residues. For the CDR3, the DNA is TGTGCCAGCAGCTTAGAAAACAGGGGGGTAAATCAGCCCCAGCATTTT. This encodes CASSLENRGVNQPQHF.

The rearrangement joins TRBV2 to TRBJ1-1; 7 nucleotides line up with TRBD1. The V gene end was trimmed by 7 bases and the J gene end by 6 bases; junction bases not matched to a gene: 8. Germline CDR1 and CDR2: SNHLY and FYNNEI. This CDR3 has 13 amino acids. CDR3 bases: TGTGCCAGCAAAGGACAGGCCAACCCTGAAGCTTTCTTT. It translates to CASKGQANPEAFF.

This chain's CDR3 is CSVNGDTGELFF. The DNA of the CDR3 is TGCAGCGTTAACGGAGACACCGGGGAGCTGTTTTTT. The rearrangement uses TRBV29-1 and TRBJ2-2; no clear D. The V end lost 5 bases, the J end lost 3 bases, and 7 bases lay between the germline ends. The CDR3 totals 12 residues. Germline V CDR1 and CDR2: SQVTM, ANQGSEA.

A note on this clone: Other DNA sequences of this sample code for an identical CDR3. The chain joins TRBV7-7 to TRBJ1-4; TRBD1 agrees at 9 bases. J was trimmed by 7 bases and V by 5 bases; bases with no gene match: 8. Germline V gives CDR1 SSHAT, CDR2 FNYEAQ (reference sequence). The CDR3 is made up of 15 amino acids. The CDR3 sequence: CASSRGQGSGEKLFF. CDR3 coding DNA: TGTGCCAGCAGCCGAGGACAGGGGTCGGGTGAAAAACTGTTTTTT.

CDR3 residues: CASSDPWGPYSNQPQHF. Written as DNA, the CDR3 is TGTGCCAGCAGCGACCCTTGGGGGCCCTATAGCAATCAGCCCCAGCATTTT. The genes are TRBV7-2 and TRBJ1-5; tentatively, D is TRBD1 (6 bases). The CDR3 spans 17 residues. V was shortened by 5 bases and J by 0 bases, with 17 bases between the two germline ends. Germline lookup yields CDR1 SGHTA and CDR2 FQGNSA.

The V call is TRBV28, the J call TRBJ1-2; D perhaps matches TRBD1 (5 bases). V was cut by 3 bases and J by 5 bases, with 16 bases left in between. This CDR3 spans 15 amino acids. From germline, CDR1 is MDHEN and CDR2 SYDVKM. CDR3 nucleotide sequence: TGTGCCAGCAGTTTGGGGACTCTGCAAGGGTATGGCTACACCTTC. Protein: CASSLGTLQGYGYTF.

The rearrangement joins TRBV11-2 to TRBJ1-4, with unresolved D. The CDR3 has 16 residues. Germline CDR1 is SGHAT and CDR2 is FQNNGV. Deletions cut 2 bases from V and 7 bases from J, with 17 bases between. As DNA, the CDR3 is TGTGCCAGCAGCTTAACGAGGCCAAACCGGGGTGAAAAACTGTTTTTT. The encoded protein is CASSLTRPNRGEKLFF.

The sample holds one count of this clone. The gene calls are TRBV7-2 and TRBJ1-1; D is unclear. Germline V gene lookup returns CDR1 SGHTA and CDR2 FQGNSA. This CDR3 spans 14 amino acids. V was trimmed by 2 bases and J by 0 bases, leaving 7 bases between them. Here the CDR3 DNA reads TGTGCCAGCAGCTTAACTATCGTGAACACTGAAGCTTTCTTT. This translates into CASSLTIVNTEAFF.

J is TRBJ1-6 and V is TRBV2; TRBD1 aligns across 11 bases. This CDR3 contains 14 residues. Trimming removed 5 bases from V and 14 bases from J; junction bases left unmatched: 8. Germline V gives CDR1 SNHLY, CDR2 FYNNEI. CDR3 sequence: CASSWDRGARALHF. The CDR3 DNA reads as TGTGCCAGCAGTTGGGACAGGGGGGCTCGGGCCCTCCACTTT. Using reference TRBV2 and TRBJ1-6 for the parts outside the CDR3, the full variable domain is EPEVTQTPSHQVTQMGQEVILRCVPISNHLYFYWYRQILGQKVEFLVSFYNNEISEKSEIFDDQFSVERPDGSNFTLKIRSTKLEDSAMYFCASSWDRGARALHFGNGTRLTVT.

The chain carries TRBV13 and TRBJ2-1; 12 bases are a match to TRBD2. V was clipped by 5 bases and J by 7 bases; unmatched bases: 9. The CDR3 is 16 amino acids. Germline CDR1 is PRHDT and CDR2 is FYEKMQ (reference sequence). CDR3 in amino acids: CASSPRLAGGDNEQFF. Written as DNA, the CDR3 is TGTGCCAGCAGCCCCCGGCTAGCGGGGGGGGATAATGAGCAGTTCTTC.

The chain uses TRBV7-9 and TRBJ1-2; TRBD1 matches at 7 bases. The trim removed 0 bases at V and 4 bases at J, leaving 5 bases unmatched. The CDR3 loop spans 15 amino acids. Germline CDR1 is SEHNR and CDR2 is FQNEAQ (reference sequence). The CDR3 protein is CASSLAPGTAYGYTF. Here the CDR3 DNA reads TGTGCCAGCAGCTTAGCACCGGGGACAGCCTATGGCTACACCTTC.

The chain couples TRBV7-8 to TRBJ1-1, with a possible D match to TRBD1 (5 bases). This CDR3 is built from 16 residues. The V and J ends lost 1 base and 0 bases respectively, with 12 bases between them. In germline, CDR1 is SGHVS, CDR2 FQNEAQ. DNA for the CDR3: TGTGCCAGCAGCTTAGGAACAGGAAGGTTGAACACTGAAGCTTTCTTT. Translating it yields CASSLGTGRLNTEAFF.

V is TRBV9 and J is TRBJ1-4, with unresolved D. V dropped 0 bases and J dropped 3 bases, with 15 bases sitting between them. Germline-derived CDR1 and CDR2 are SGDLS and YYNGEE. This CDR3 region has 17 residues. As DNA, the CDR3 is TGTGCCAGCAGCGTAGCCACGGGAGTGGGCGCTAATGAAAAACTGTTTTTT. Its protein is CASSVATGVGANEKLFF.

The chain has TRBV30 and TRBJ2-5, with TRBD1 identical over 10 bases. Germline V gene lookup returns CDR1 GTSNPN and CDR2 SVGIG (reference sequence). The CDR3 loop spans 12 amino acids. Unmatched junction bases numbered 4, after V lost 8 bases and J lost 4 bases. The CDR3 DNA follows: TGTGCCACCCGGGACAGGGGAGAGACCCAGTACTTC. Amino acids: CATRDRGETQYF.

The chain combines TRBV10-2 with TRBJ1-5; 7 nucleotides match TRBD1. The CDR3 covers 12 residues. Germline V gene sequence: CDR1 WSHSY, CDR2 SAAADI. With V trimmed by 6 bases and J by 7 bases, 3 bases remained unmatched. In nucleotides, the CDR3 is TGCGCCAGCAGAGGGACAGAGCAGCCCCAGCATTTT. This sequence encodes CASRGTEQPQHF.

This clone has a single count. The chain links TRBV5-1 to TRBJ1-6; 9 nucleotides agree with TRBD1. V lost 2 bases, J lost 10 bases, and 10 bases stayed unmatched. Germline V gene data show CDR1 as SGHRS and CDR2 as YFSETQ. The CDR3 length is 16 residues. In nucleotides, the CDR3 is TGCGCCAGCAGCTTTTTATCACAGGGGGCTGGCTCACCCCTCCACTTT. Amino acids: CASSFLSQGAGSPLHF.

This sequence joins TRBV7-2 and TRBJ2-7; possible D gene TRBD1, 6 bases. Trimming shortened V by 4 bases and J by 2 bases, and 27 bases separated the two germline ends. This CDR3 has 19 amino acids. The germline gives CDR1 SGHTA, CDR2 FQGNSA. This CDR3 reads CASSSLDRGQSRSAYEQYF. The DNA for the CDR3 is TGTGCCAGCAGCTCTCTGGACAGAGGGCAATCCCGATCAGCCTACGAGCAGTACTTC.

The rearrangement links TRBV7-8 to TRBJ2-1; 10 bases align to TRBD2. The germline V gene has CDR1 SGHVS and CDR2 FQNEAQ. Trimming cost V 5 bases and J 6 bases; bases outside gene matches: 7. This CDR3 comprises 15 residues. The CDR3 sequence: CASSTGLAAVNEQFF. The CDR3 DNA reads as TGTGCCAGCAGCACTGGACTAGCGGCGGTCAATGAGCAGTTCTTC.

This CDR3 is CASSARDRGRYGYTF. In nucleotides, the CDR3 is TGTGCCAGCAGCGCCCGGGACAGGGGACGGTATGGCTACACCTTC. This chain joins TRBV7-9 and TRBJ1-2, with 10 bases fitting TRBD1. The CDR3 spans 15 residues. V shed 5 bases and J 5 bases; nucleotides not matched to a gene: 8. Per the germline V gene, CDR1 is SEHNR and CDR2 is FQNEAQ (reference sequence).